This passage covers 21 T cell receptor beta chains from one sample sequenced in a study of cytomegalovirus exposure and HLA in healthy donors. It was with 60 Vbeta and 13 Jbeta primers that the PCR ran. Clones were read by immunoSEQ multiplex PCR, and TCRdb kept only the in-frame ones, dropping some. The sample lists roughly 81,000 clones, about 80% occurring once. Specimen: PBMCs. The receptors originated from a man aged 25-40 years in good health and CMV-seronegative.

The CDR3: CASTNGGVFTEAFF. CDR3 DNA: TGTGCCAGCACCAACGGGGGGGTTTTCACTGAAGCTTTCTTT. The J gene is TRBJ1-1, the V gene TRBV6-1, with a possible D match to TRBD1 (5 bases). This CDR3 has 14 amino acids. Germline V gives CDR1 MNHNS, CDR2 SASEGT. V lost 7 bases, J lost 4 bases, and 16 bases lay in between.

This clone occurred a few times. This sequence joins TRBV23-1 and TRBJ1-5; TRBD1 aligns across 9 bases. TRBV23-1 is an open reading frame whose function is uncertain. The CDR3 sequence is 17 residues long. V trimming: 0 bases; J trimming: 6 bases; junction bases outside the gene matches: 9. The DNA of the CDR3 is TGCGCCAGCAGTCAATCGATCGATGGACAGGGGAGTCAGCCCCAGCATTTT. Residues: CASSQSIDGQGSQPQHF.

The V call is TRBV7-9, the J call TRBJ2-3; D might be TRBD2 (5 bases). Per germline, CDR1 SEHNR and CDR2 FQNEAQ (reference sequence). The V end was cut by 1 base, the J end by 13 bases, with 12 bases between. The CDR3 loop spans 12 amino acids. DNA for the CDR3: TGTGCCAGCAGCTTAGAAGTACACGGGGAGTATTTT. It is translated as CASSLEVHGEYF. The whole variable domain, remainder taken from reference TRBV7-9 and TRBJ2-3, is DTGVSQNPRHKITKRGQNVTFRCDPISEHNRLYWYRQTLGQGPEFLTYFQNEAQLEKSRLLSDRFSAERPKGSFSTLEIQRTEQGDSAMYLCASSLEVHGEYFGPGTRLTVL.

This clone has a handful of counts. Other nucleotide sequences in the sample specify the same CDR3. This chain uses TRBV4-1 with TRBJ2-2; 8 bases are a match to TRBD1. The CDR3 contains 14 residues. V lost 5 bases to trimming and J lost 1 base; unmatched junction nucleotides: 0. Germline V gene lookup returns CDR1 MGHRA and CDR2 YSYEKL. The CDR3 region is CASSDRGNTGELFF. As DNA, the CDR3 is TGCGCCAGCAGCGACAGGGGGAACACCGGGGAGCTGTTTTTT.

The chain combines TRBV28 with TRBJ2-4, with 7 bases fitting TRBD2. Germline V CDR1 and CDR2: MDHEN, SYDVKM. This CDR3 is 15 amino acids long. V gave up 7 bases and J gave up 7 bases; unmatched junction bases: 13. CDR3 loop: CASKAGGVRYNIQYF. CDR3 DNA sequence: TGTGCCAGCAAAGCTGGGGGGGTAAGGTACAACATTCAGTACTTC.

The sample holds a few counts of this clone. J is TRBJ2-5 and V is TRBV7-9; TRBD1 might be the D (7 bases). There are 13 residues in the CDR3. Germline lookup yields CDR1 SEHNR and CDR2 FQNEAQ (reference sequence). The germline V and J ends were trimmed by 11 bases and 6 bases, with 19 bases remaining between them. The CDR3 reads CACGGGFEKTQYF. Written as DNA, the CDR3 is TGTGCCTGCGGAGGGGGCTTCGAGAAGACCCAGTACTTC. The full variable domain, with the rest looked up from reference TRBV7-9 and TRBJ2-5, is DTGVSQNPRHKITKRGQNVTFRCDPISEHNRLYWYRQTLGQGPEFLTYFQNEAQLEKSRLLSDRFSAERPKGSFSTLEIQRTEQGDSAMYLCACGGGFEKTQYFGPGTRLLVL.

J is TRBJ2-3 and V is TRBV5-1; 12 nucleotides align to TRBD2. The V gene end was trimmed by 3 bases and the J gene end by 6 bases; junction bases not matched to a gene: 2. The CDR3 consists of 14 residues. Germline V gene lookup returns CDR1 SGHRS and CDR2 YFSETQ. The CDR3 protein is CASSSTSGGDTQYF. CDR3 sequence (DNA): TGCGCCAGCAGCTCGACTAGCGGGGGTGATACGCAGTATTTT.

The CDR3, as DNA: TGTGCCAGCAGCTTAGTTACTAACACTGAAGCTTTCTTT. Translating gives CASSLVTNTEAFF. The chain has TRBV11-2 and TRBJ1-1; D unresolved. CDR1 and CDR2 (germline): SGHAT, FQNNGV. Trimming left V 1 base short and J 2 bases short, with 5 bases between. This CDR3 region has 13 residues.

The chain uses TRBV4-1 and TRBJ2-2; 12 bases are a match to TRBD2. The junction had 10 bases not matched to a gene; V was cut back by 1 base and J by 7 bases. This CDR3 region has 18 residues. Germline CDR1 and CDR2: MGHRA and YSYEKL. Here the CDR3 DNA reads TGCGCCAGCAGCCAAGCTGGACTAGCGGGACCCCTGGGCGGGGAGCTGTTTTTT. Its protein product is CASSQAGLAGPLGGELFF.

This rearrangement joins TRBV7-9 to TRBJ2-7; 9 nucleotides line up with TRBD1. Germline V gene sequence: CDR1 SEHNR, CDR2 FQNEAQ (reference sequence). V shed 3 bases, J shed 5 bases, and the junction held 5 bases outside the gene matches. CDR3 length: 14 amino acids. The CDR3 protein is CASSLRTGENEQYF. CDR3 in DNA: TGTGCCAGCAGCTTGCGGACAGGGGAGAACGAGCAGTACTTC.

The chain is built from TRBV19 and TRBJ2-2, with D maybe TRBD2 (5 bases). V gave up 5 bases and J gave up 2 bases, with 18 bases separating them. CDR3 size: 17 residues. The germline gives CDR1 LNHDA, CDR2 SQIVND (reference sequence). As DNA, the CDR3 is TGTGCCAGTAGTTCGCGGGCCCTTCACCTTAACACCGGGGAGCTGTTTTTT. Encoded protein: CASSSRALHLNTGELFF.

V usage is TRBV10-1 and J usage is TRBJ2-1; maybe TRBD2 (6 bases). Deletions cut 5 bases from V and 11 bases from J, with 16 bases between. From germline, CDR1 is WNHNN and CDR2 SYGVQD (reference sequence). This CDR3 has 13 amino acids. CDR3 loop: CASSKGPGTQQFF. The CDR3 DNA reads TGCGCCAGCAGTAAGGGTCCCGGGACTCAGCAGTTCTTC.

This chain connects TRBV28 to TRBJ1-3; 8 bases match TRBD1. The germline gives CDR1 MDHEN, CDR2 SYDVKM. With V trimmed by 5 bases and J by 4 bases, 4 bases remained unmatched. The CDR3 is 14 residues long. CDR3 residues: CASSVTGDGNTIYF. CDR3 DNA sequence: TGTGCCAGCAGTGTGACAGGGGACGGAAACACCATATATTTT.

The genes are TRBV9 and TRBJ2-7; perhaps TRBD2 as D (6 bases). The CDR3 runs 14 residues. With 0 bases removed from V and 2 bases from J, the gap between germline ends came to 9 bases. CDR1 and CDR2 (germline): SGDLS, YYNGEE. The CDR3 loop is CASSVGGDPYEQYF. The CDR3 nucleotides are TGTGCCAGCAGCGTAGGGGGGGACCCCTACGAGCAGTACTTC. The full variable domain, completed using reference TRBV9 and TRBJ2-7, is DSGVTQTPKHLITATGQRVTLRCSPRSGDLSVYWYQQSLDQGLQFLIQYYNGEERAKGNILERFSAQQFPDLHSELNLSSLELGDSALYFCASSVGGDPYEQYFGPGTRLTVT.

The V call is TRBV21-1, the J call TRBJ2-2; TRBD1, the D gene given by the table, was not confirmed from the DNA. TRBV21-1 is recorded as a pseudogene. CDR3 size: 15 residues. CDR3 sequence reads: CASSILQGADGELFF. The CDR3 DNA reads TGTGCCAGCAGCATCCTACAGGGGGCCGACGGGGAGCTGTTTTTT.

In this sample, this clone turned up once. This chain connects TRBV5-1 to TRBJ2-3, with 14 bases fitting TRBD2. Germline lookup yields CDR1 SGHRS and CDR2 YFSETQ. V shed 2 bases and J 5 bases; nucleotides not matched to a gene: 7. This CDR3 spans 17 amino acids. The CDR3 bases are TGCGCCAGCAGCTTACCGGGACTAGCGGGAGTTAGAGATACGCAGTATTTT. Residues: CASSLPGLAGVRDTQYF.

This clone showed up just once. The genes are TRBV7-2 and TRBJ2-5, with 10 bases lining up with TRBD2. Germline assignment: CDR1 SGHTA and CDR2 FQGNSA. This CDR3 spans 14 amino acids. Trimming at V came to 7 bases and at J to 5 bases, leaving 7 bases not matched to a gene. The CDR3 protein is CASKSSGREETQYF. CDR3 in DNA: TGTGCCAGCAAATCTAGCGGGAGAGAGGAGACCCAGTACTTC.

This clone was counted between two and nine times. This chain joins TRBV5-1 and TRBJ2-6, with D maybe TRBD1 (6 bases). V lost 4 bases, J lost 0 bases, and 11 bases lay in between. CDR1 SGHRS and CDR2 YFSETQ come from the germline V gene. The CDR3 loop spans 16 amino acids. CDR3 DNA sequence: TGCGCCAGCAGCCGAGGGGGAGACTCTGGGGCCAACGTCCTGACTTTC. This sequence encodes CASSRGGDSGANVLTF.

The V gene is TRBV10-1, the J gene TRBJ2-2; tentative D call: TRBD2 (7 bases). V was clipped by 7 bases and J by 4 bases, with 16 bases between them. The CDR3 runs to 15 residues. CDR1 is WNHNN, CDR2 SYGVQD, per germline (reference sequence). CDR3 protein: CASILEGGSTGELFF. In DNA, the CDR3 is TGCGCCAGCATACTAGAGGGGGGGAGCACCGGGGAGCTGTTTTTT.

The rearrangement uses TRBV19 and TRBJ1-1; no clear D gene. CDR3 length: 15 residues. Germline V CDR1 and CDR2: LNHDA, SQIVND (reference sequence). V lost 2 bases and J lost 10, with 20 bases in between. The CDR3 sequence is CASSISSTPSIGAFF. The CDR3 DNA sequence: TGTGCCAGTAGTATATCCTCAACCCCTAGCATTGGAGCTTTCTTT.

The V call is TRBV30, the J call TRBJ1-1; 9 bases align to TRBD1. The J segment lost 4 bases and the V segment lost 1 base, leaving 7 bases of the junction unmatched. This CDR3 comprises 15 residues. CDR1 GTSNPN and CDR2 SVGIG come from the germline V gene (reference sequence). The CDR3 protein is CAWSGQGGRGTEAFF. In DNA form, the CDR3 reads TGTGCCTGGAGTGGACAGGGGGGGAGGGGCACTGAAGCTTTCTTT.